These 18 T cell receptor beta chains share one sample of origin, sequenced in a study of T cells in Graves' hyperthyroidism and ophthalmopathy. The investigators amplified TCR beta CDR3 regions from RNA transcripts. HTBI primers drove first-round RT-PCR of the TCR CDR3. TCRdb re-analysed the multiplex PCR reads in MiXCR, keeping a single row per CDR3 protein. The sample holds fewer than 700,000 distinct CDR3 sequences, under 20% seen once. The specimen was blood. These receptors came from a woman younger than 35 with Graves' ophthalmopathy.

This clonotype was recorded a few times. The CDR3 DNA is TGCAGTGCTAGAGATTTAAGGAAACCAGGCGCTGAAGCTTTCTTT. Residues: CSARDLRKPGAEAFF. J is TRBJ1-1 and V is TRBV20-1; D is uncertain. Germline assignment: CDR1 DFQATT and CDR2 SNEGSKA (reference sequence). The V and J ends lost 0 bases and 6 bases respectively, with 17 bases between them. This CDR3 comprises 15 residues.

Only a few counts were recorded for this clonotype. This sequence joins TRBV2 and TRBJ1-5, with a tentative D call TRBD1 (5 bases). Germline CDR1 and CDR2: SNHLY and FYNNEI. Trimming shortened V by 4 bases and J by 6 bases, and 13 bases separated the two germline ends. The CDR3 extends over 14 amino acids. CDR3 loop: CASSGPDGGQPQHF. For the CDR3, the DNA is TGTGCCAGCAGTGGACCCGACGGGGGTCAGCCCCAGCATTTT.

This clonotype was observed a handful of times. The CDR3 is CASSSLGGRAYNEQFF. The CDR3 nucleotides read TGTGCCAGCAGTAGCCTTGGCGGGAGGGCATACAATGAGCAGTTCTTC. The genes are TRBV27 and TRBJ2-1, with 9 bases fitting TRBD2. The length of the CDR3 is 16 residues. The junction had 9 bases not matched to a gene; V was cut back by 5 bases and J by 4 bases. CDR1 and CDR2 (germline): MNHEY, SMNVEV (reference sequence).

This clonotype was counted at least ten times. The genes are TRBV7-3 and TRBJ1-1; D might be TRBD1 (5 bases). The CDR3 length is 13 residues. V lost 1 base and J lost 4, with 7 bases in between. CDR1 SGHTA and CDR2 FQGTGA come from the germline V gene. In DNA form, the CDR3 reads TGTGCCAGCAGCTTAAGTCAGGGCACTGAAGCTTTCTTT. Amino acids: CASSLSQGTEAFF.

As for this clonotype: A much bigger clone sits one base away, suggesting this may be a read error. The chain recombines TRBV7-9 with TRBJ1-1; no clear D. Germline V gene data show CDR1 as SEHNR and CDR2 as FQNEAQ (reference sequence). The CDR3 has 13 residues. The CDR3 sequence is CACSFEPNTEAFF. CDR3 bases: TGTGCCTGCAGCTTTGAACCGAACACTGAAGCTTTCTTT.

The sample holds a few counts of this clonotype. The DNA of the CDR3 is TGTGCCAGCAGCACGTCCGGGGCGAGGAACACTGAAGCTTTCTTT. Its translation: CASSTSGARNTEAFF. This chain uses TRBV9 with TRBJ1-1, with a possible D match to TRBD1 (5 bases). V lost 4 bases and J 1 base, leaving 14 bases between the germline ends. Germline CDR1 SGDLS, CDR2 YYNGEE. The CDR3 runs 15 residues.

This clonotype was counted at least ten times. The chain employs TRBV27 and TRBJ2-1; possibly TRBD2 for D (5 bases). This CDR3 contains 15 residues. V lost 8 bases and J 9 bases, leaving 23 bases between the germline ends. Germline CDR1 is MNHEY and CDR2 is SMNVEV (reference sequence). CDR3 loop: CASGPVGAEVSEQFF. Written as DNA, the CDR3 is TGTGCCAGCGGCCCCGTGGGAGCGGAGGTTAGTGAGCAGTTCTTC.

This sequence joins TRBV6-1 and TRBJ2-7, with 9 bases fitting TRBD1. Trimming took 5 bases from V and 6 from J; bases not matched to a gene: 8. Germline V gene data show CDR1 as MNHNS and CDR2 as SASEGT. This CDR3 has 14 amino acids. DNA of the CDR3: TGTGCCAGCAGTTCAGGGACAGGGAAACCCGAGCAGTACTTC. This gives the protein CASSSGTGKPEQYF.

CDR3 protein: CATSNYGQANTEAFF. The DNA for the CDR3 is TGTGCCACCAGCAACTACGGACAGGCGAACACTGAAGCTTTCTTT. The rearrangement links TRBV15 to TRBJ1-1, with 7 bases that match TRBD1. The CDR3 contains 15 residues. The V gene end was trimmed by 4 bases and the J gene end by 1 base; junction bases not matched to a gene: 6. Germline CDR1 LNHNV, CDR2 YYDKDF (reference sequence).

This clonotype was counted ten times or more. V gene TRBV28 combines with J gene TRBJ2-7; D might be TRBD1 (5 bases). CDR1 and CDR2 from the germline V gene are MDHEN and SYDVKM. V lost 7 bases, J lost 2 bases, and 12 bases lay in between. The CDR3 sequence is 13 residues long. CDR3 loop: CASTQGRAYEQYF. CDR3 nucleotide sequence: TGTGCCAGCACCCAGGGCAGGGCCTACGAGCAGTACTTC. The variable domain in full, with the rest retrieved from reference TRBV28 and TRBJ2-7, is DVKVTQSSRYLVKRTGEKVFLECVQDMDHENMFWYRQDPGLGLRLIYFSYDVKMKEKGDIPEGYSVSREKKERFSLILESASTNQTSMYLCASTQGRAYEQYFGPGTRLTVT.

The V and J genes are TRBV28 and TRBJ1-1; 7 nucleotides align to TRBD1. V was clipped by 6 bases and J by 4 bases; unmatched bases: 5. In germline, CDR1 is MDHEN, CDR2 SYDVKM. The CDR3 covers 13 residues. CDR3 region: CASSETGSTEAFF. The CDR3, as DNA: TGTGCCAGCAGCGAGACAGGGTCCACTGAAGCTTTCTTT.

The J gene is TRBJ2-7, the V gene TRBV29-1; 9 nucleotides align to TRBD1. CDR3 length: 13 amino acids. CDR1 SQVTM and CDR2 ANQGSEA come from the germline V gene. CDR3 in amino acids: CGVGDRDLYEQYF. In DNA form, the CDR3 reads TGCGGAGTTGGGGACAGGGACCTCTACGAGCAGTACTTC.

This clonotype appeared many times. The genes are TRBV28 and TRBJ2-2; D is uncertain. V shed 3 bases and J shed 1 base, with 9 bases lying between them. The CDR3 runs to 15 residues. Germline CDR1 MDHEN, CDR2 SYDVKM. The CDR3, as DNA: TGTGCCAGCAGTTTGGTGGCAGGGAACACCGGGGAGCTGTTTTTT. Its protein product is CASSLVAGNTGELFF.

This clonotype was observed at least ten times. V gene TRBV12-3 or TRBV12-4 combines with J gene TRBJ2-3; the match to TRBD2 covers 11 bases. The CDR3 consists of 18 residues. The J segment lost 6 bases and the V segment lost 2 bases, leaving 13 bases of the junction unmatched. CDR3 sequence reads: CASSLRAVLAGESDTQYF. The DNA for the CDR3 is TGTGCCAGCAGTTTAAGGGCCGTACTAGCGGGAGAAAGTGATACGCAGTATTTT.

At least ten counts were recorded for this clonotype. V and J are TRBV28 and TRBJ2-7; D possibly corresponds to TRBD2 (5 bases). Germline CDR1 MDHEN, CDR2 SYDVKM. Trimming stripped 2 bases from V and 5 bases from J, with 19 bases between. The length of the CDR3 is 16 residues. The DNA for the CDR3 is TGTGCCAGCAGTTTAGTGGTTGTCGCAGGAGGTGACGAGCAGTACTTC. This gives the protein CASSLVVVAGGDEQYF. The entire variable domain, with the rest obtained from reference TRBV28 and TRBJ2-7, is as follows: DVKVTQSSRYLVKRTGEKVFLECVQDMDHENMFWYRQDPGLGLRLIYFSYDVKMKEKGDIPEGYSVSREKKERFSLILESASTNQTSMYLCASSLVVVAGGDEQYFGPGTRLTVT.

This clonotype was seen only a few times. The rearrangement links TRBV19 to TRBJ2-1; D could derive from TRBD1 or TRBD2 (5 bases each). Per the germline V gene, CDR1 is LNHDA and CDR2 is SQIVND (reference sequence). The CDR3 loop spans 13 amino acids. The ends were cut back, 3 bases at V and 8 bases at J, with 11 bases in the middle. CDR3 coding DNA: TGTGCCAGTAGTATGGGCAGAGGGGATGAGCAGTTCTTC. Its protein product is CASSMGRGDEQFF.

This rearrangement joins TRBV20-1 to TRBJ2-2; 11 bases match TRBD2. Germline V gene sequence: CDR1 DFQATT, CDR2 SNEGSKA (reference sequence). The CDR3 runs to 17 residues. V gave up 0 bases and J gave up 0 bases; unmatched junction bases: 3. The CDR3 loop reads CSARDFSGGANTGELFF. In DNA form, the CDR3 reads TGCAGTGCTAGAGATTTTAGCGGGGGGGCGAACACCGGGGAGCTGTTTTTT.

The V call is TRBV6-1, the J call TRBJ2-1; TRBD1 matches 8 bases. V was clipped by 7 bases and J by 4 bases; unmatched bases: 9. CDR1 is MNHNS, CDR2 SASEGT, per germline. CDR3 length: 15 amino acids. CDR3 residues: CASTSGTGEYNEQFF. The CDR3 DNA is TGTGCCAGCACTTCTGGGACAGGTGAATACAATGAGCAGTTCTTC.